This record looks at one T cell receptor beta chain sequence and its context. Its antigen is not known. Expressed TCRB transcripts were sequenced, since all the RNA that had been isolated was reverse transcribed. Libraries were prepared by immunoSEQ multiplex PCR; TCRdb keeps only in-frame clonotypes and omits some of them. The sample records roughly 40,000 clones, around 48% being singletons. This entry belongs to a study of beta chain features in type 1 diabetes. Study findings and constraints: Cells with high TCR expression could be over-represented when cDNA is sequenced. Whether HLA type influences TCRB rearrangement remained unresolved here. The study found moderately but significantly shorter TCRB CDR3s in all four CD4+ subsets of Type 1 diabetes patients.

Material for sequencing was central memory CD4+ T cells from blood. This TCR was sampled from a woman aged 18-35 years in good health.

The CDR3 DNA reads TGTGCCTGGAGTCGACAGGGGGACGACGAGCAGTACTTC. This translates into CAWSRQGDDEQYF. The chain carries TRBV30 and TRBJ2-7, with 9 positions matching TRBD1. Germline V CDR1 and CDR2: GTSNPN, SVGIG (reference sequence). The CDR3 consists of 13 residues. V shed 2 bases, J shed 5 bases, and the junction held 4 bases outside the gene matches.